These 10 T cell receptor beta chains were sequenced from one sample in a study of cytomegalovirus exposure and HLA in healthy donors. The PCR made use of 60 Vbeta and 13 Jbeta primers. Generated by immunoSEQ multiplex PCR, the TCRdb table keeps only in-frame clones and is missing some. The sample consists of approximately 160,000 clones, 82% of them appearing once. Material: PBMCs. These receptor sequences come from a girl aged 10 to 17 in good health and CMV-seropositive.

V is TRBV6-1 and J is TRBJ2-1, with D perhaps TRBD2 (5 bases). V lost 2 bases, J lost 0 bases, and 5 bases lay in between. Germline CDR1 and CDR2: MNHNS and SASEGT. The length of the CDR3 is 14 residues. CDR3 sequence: CASSETSSYNEQFF. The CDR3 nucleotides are TGTGCCAGCAGTGAAACTAGCTCCTACAATGAGCAGTTCTTC.

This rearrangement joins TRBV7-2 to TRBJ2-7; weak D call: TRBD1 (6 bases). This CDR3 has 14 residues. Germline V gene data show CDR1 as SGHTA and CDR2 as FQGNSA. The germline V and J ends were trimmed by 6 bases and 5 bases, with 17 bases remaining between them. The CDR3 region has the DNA TGTGCCAGCAGGCCCGGGACATCTGCCCACGAGCAGTACTTC. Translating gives CASRPGTSAHEQYF.

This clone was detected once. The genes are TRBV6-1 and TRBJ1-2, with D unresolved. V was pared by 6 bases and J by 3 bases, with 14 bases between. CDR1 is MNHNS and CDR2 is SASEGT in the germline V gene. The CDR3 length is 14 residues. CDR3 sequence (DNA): TGTGCCAGCAGGAGGAACGGAGGACACTATGGCTACACCTTC. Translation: CASRRNGGHYGYTF.

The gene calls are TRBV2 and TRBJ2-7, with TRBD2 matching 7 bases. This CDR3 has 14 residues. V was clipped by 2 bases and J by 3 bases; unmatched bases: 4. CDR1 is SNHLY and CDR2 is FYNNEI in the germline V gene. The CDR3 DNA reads TGTGCCAGCAGTGAACGGGGACTAAGCTACGAGCAGTACTTC. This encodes CASSERGLSYEQYF.

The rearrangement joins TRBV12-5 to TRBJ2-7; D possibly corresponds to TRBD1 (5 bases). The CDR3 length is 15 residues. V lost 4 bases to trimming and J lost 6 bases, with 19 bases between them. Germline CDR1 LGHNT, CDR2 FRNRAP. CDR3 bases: TGTGCTAGTGGTTACCTCCAGGGTAGTACGAGCGAGCAGTACTTC. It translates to CASGYLQGSTSEQYF.

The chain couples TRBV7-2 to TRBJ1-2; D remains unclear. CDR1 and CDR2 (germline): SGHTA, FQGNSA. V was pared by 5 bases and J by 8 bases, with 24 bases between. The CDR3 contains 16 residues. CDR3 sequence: CASSATGWRAPKGYTF. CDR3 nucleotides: TGTGCCAGCAGCGCAACGGGATGGAGGGCCCCTAAGGGCTACACCTTC.

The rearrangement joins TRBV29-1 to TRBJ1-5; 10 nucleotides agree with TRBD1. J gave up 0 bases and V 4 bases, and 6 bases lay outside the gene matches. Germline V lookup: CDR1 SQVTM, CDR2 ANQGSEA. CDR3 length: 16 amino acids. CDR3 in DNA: TGCAGCGTTGGGGACAGGGGTGGTGGTAGCAATCAGCCCCAGCATTTT. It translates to CSVGDRGGGSNQPQHF.

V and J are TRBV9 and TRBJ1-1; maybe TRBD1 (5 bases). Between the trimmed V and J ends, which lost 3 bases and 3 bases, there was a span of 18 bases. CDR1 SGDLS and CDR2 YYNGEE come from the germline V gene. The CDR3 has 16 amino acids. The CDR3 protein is CASSAEAGWGDTEAFF. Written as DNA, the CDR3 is TGTGCCAGCAGCGCCGAGGCCGGTTGGGGGGACACTGAAGCTTTCTTT.

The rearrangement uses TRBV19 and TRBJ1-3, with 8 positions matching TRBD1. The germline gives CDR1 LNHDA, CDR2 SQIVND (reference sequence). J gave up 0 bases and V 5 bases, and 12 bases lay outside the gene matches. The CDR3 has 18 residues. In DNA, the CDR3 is TGTGCCAGTAGTCCGGCGGGACAGGCGAACCCCTCTGGAAACACCATATATTTT. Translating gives CASSPAGQANPSGNTIYF.

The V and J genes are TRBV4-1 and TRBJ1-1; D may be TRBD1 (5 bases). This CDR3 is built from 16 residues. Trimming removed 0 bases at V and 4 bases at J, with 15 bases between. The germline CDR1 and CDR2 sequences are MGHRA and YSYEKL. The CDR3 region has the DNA TGCGCCAGCAGCCAAGATAGGAGGGGTGGGACCACTGAAGCTTTCTTT. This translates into CASSQDRRGGTTEAFF.